What follows are 15 T cell receptor beta chains derived from one specimen sequenced in a study of blood T cell repertoires in COVID-19. Repertoires were generated with immunoSEQ multiplex PCR, while TCRdb's copy carries only in-frame clones and drops some. The sample has about 71,000 clones, 85% to 90% seen once; the top ten hold approximately 7%. Sequenced material: peripheral blood. All receptors come from a man aged 50 to 59 with active COVID-19.

This chain links TRBV15 with TRBJ1-4; 9 nucleotides line up with TRBD1. Germline values: CDR1 LNHNV, CDR2 YYDKDF (reference sequence). The CDR3 is 14 amino acids. V trimming: 5 bases; J trimming: 3 bases; junction bases outside the gene matches: 1. In DNA form, the CDR3 reads TGTGCCACCAGCCGGGACAGGGCTAATGAAAAACTGTTTTTT. Translation gives CATSRDRANEKLFF.

The chain carries TRBV11-2 and TRBJ1-6; tentatively, D is TRBD1 (5 bases). V was shortened by 5 bases and J by 8 bases, with 10 bases between the two germline ends. CDR3 length: 13 amino acids. CDR1 and CDR2 from the germline V gene are SGHAT and FQNNGV. The CDR3 region has the DNA TGTGCCAGCAGCGGGCAGGGCGATTCACCCCTCCACTTT. Amino acids: CASSGQGDSPLHF.

The chain couples TRBV5-4 to TRBJ1-1; 8 nucleotides align to TRBD1. CDR3 length equals 13 residues. Germline loops: CDR1 SGHNT, CDR2 YYREEE (reference sequence). Trimming took 4 bases from V and 8 from J; bases not matched to a gene: 7. Written as DNA, the CDR3 is TGTGCCAGCAGCACTGACAGGGGCAGAGAAGCTTTCTTT. As protein: CASSTDRGREAFF.

As for this clone: An end of the junction differs from the germline gene, which may be a read error. The chain employs TRBV6-5 and TRBJ1-6; tentative D call: TRBD1 (6 bases). The V gene's germline CDR1 is MNHEY and CDR2 SVGAGI. The CDR3 sequence is 15 residues long. CDR3 bases: TGTGTCAGCAGCGGACTTCGGACAGCAAATTCACCCCTCCACTTT. Protein sequence: CVSSGLRTANSPLHF.

The V and J genes are TRBV6-5 and TRBJ2-7; TRBD2 matches 7 bases. Per the germline V gene, CDR1 is MNHEY and CDR2 is SVGAGI. The CDR3 length is 14 residues. With V trimmed by 8 bases and J by 10 bases, 17 bases remained unmatched. CDR3 DNA sequence: TGTGCCAGCGGGCCGGGGACCCACTCGGGGGGTCAGTACGTC. This sequence encodes CASGPGTHSGGQYV.

This rearrangement joins TRBV6-7 to TRBJ2-5; 8 bases fit TRBD1. TRBV6-7 counts as an open reading frame of uncertain function. Trimming at V came to 2 bases and at J to 4 bases, leaving 9 bases not matched to a gene. The CDR3 sequence is 16 residues long. This chain's CDR3 is CASSYEDREAGETQYF. The DNA for the CDR3 is TGTGCCAGCAGTTACGAGGACAGGGAGGCGGGAGAGACCCAGTACTTC.

This clone occurred a few times. The chain uses TRBV27 and TRBJ1-6; TRBD1 matches 10 bases. Trimming at V came to 1 base and at J to 10 bases, leaving 1 base not matched to a gene. The germline gives CDR1 MNHEY, CDR2 SMNVEV (reference sequence). The CDR3 loop spans 14 amino acids. The CDR3 region is CASSLLGQGSPLHF. The CDR3 nucleotides are TGTGCCAGCAGTTTATTGGGACAGGGGTCACCCCTCCACTTT.

The chain recombines TRBV29-1 with TRBJ1-1, with 9 bases matching TRBD1. The CDR3 consists of 14 residues. V lost 4 bases and J lost 5; bases outside the gene matches: 8. From germline, CDR1 is SQVTM and CDR2 ANQGSEA. The CDR3 is CSVGQGQGRTEAFF. CDR3 nucleotides: TGCAGCGTTGGGCAAGGACAGGGGAGGACTGAAGCTTTCTTT.

This clone was counted a single time. The chain carries TRBV5-4 and TRBJ2-6; possibly TRBD1 for D (6 bases). V was pared by 5 bases and J by 3 bases, with 15 bases between. Germline V gene data show CDR1 as SGHNT and CDR2 as YYREEE (reference sequence). The CDR3 has 16 amino acids. CDR3 sequence: CASSPGIRGGANVLTF. For the CDR3, the DNA is TGTGCCAGCAGTCCGGGGATCAGGGGTGGGGCCAACGTCCTGACTTTC.

The chain joins TRBV27 to TRBJ2-3, with 9 bases aligning to TRBD1. Germline trimming cut 3 bases from V and 5 bases from J; bases unmatched to any gene: 6. This CDR3 is built from 15 residues. In germline, CDR1 is MNHEY, CDR2 SMNVEV (reference sequence). CDR3: CASSLRTGAVDTQYF. For the CDR3, the DNA is TGTGCCAGCAGTTTGAGGACAGGGGCGGTAGATACGCAGTATTTT.

This sequence joins TRBV7-2 and TRBJ2-5, with D possibly TRBD2 on 6 matching bases. V was trimmed by 7 bases and J by 5 bases, leaving 14 bases between them. The CDR3 is 13 residues long. Germline CDR1 is SGHTA and CDR2 is FQGNSA. CDR3 coding DNA: TGTGCCAGCACCCTGACTAGTTTGGAGACCCAGTACTTC. It specifies CASTLTSLETQYF.

The sample holds a few counts of this clone. The genes are TRBV3-1 (or the pseudogene TRBV3-2) and TRBJ1-1, with D possibly being TRBD1 (5 bases). Trimming took off 1 base at V and 6 bases at J, with 12 bases between the two ends. The CDR3 is 14 residues long. CDR1 LGHDT and CDR2 YNNKEL come from the germline V gene (reference sequence). CDR3 bases: TGTGCCAGCAGCCAAGGCGGGGCGTCGGCTGAAGCTTTCTTT. Translating gives CASSQGGASAEAFF.

To note about this clone: Other DNA sequences in this specimen translate into the identical CDR3. The gene calls are TRBV5-8 and TRBJ2-1, with TRBD2 matching 7 bases. J gave up 1 base and V 0 bases, and 1 base lay outside the gene matches. Germline CDR1 and CDR2: SGHTS and YDEGEE. The CDR3 is 15 amino acids. The chain's CDR3 is CASSLGGGSYNEQFF. CDR3 bases: TGTGCCAGCAGCTTGGGCGGGGGATCCTACAATGAGCAGTTCTTC.

The chain employs TRBV29-1 and TRBJ2-5; tentatively, D is TRBD2 (6 bases). V lost 3 bases to trimming and J lost 2 bases, with 13 bases between them. From germline, CDR1 is SQVTM and CDR2 ANQGSEA. CDR3 length: 14 residues. DNA for the CDR3: TGCAGCGTTGACCCCGGGCGGGGACAAGAGACCCAGTACTTC. Translating it yields CSVDPGRGQETQYF.

V and J are TRBV29-1 and TRBJ2-2; maybe TRBD1 (6 bases). Germline assignment: CDR1 SQVTM and CDR2 ANQGSEA. CDR3 size: 13 residues. The CDR3 DNA is TGCAGTGCCGGGACATTGAACACCGGGGAGCTGTTTTTT. Protein: CSAGTLNTGELFF.